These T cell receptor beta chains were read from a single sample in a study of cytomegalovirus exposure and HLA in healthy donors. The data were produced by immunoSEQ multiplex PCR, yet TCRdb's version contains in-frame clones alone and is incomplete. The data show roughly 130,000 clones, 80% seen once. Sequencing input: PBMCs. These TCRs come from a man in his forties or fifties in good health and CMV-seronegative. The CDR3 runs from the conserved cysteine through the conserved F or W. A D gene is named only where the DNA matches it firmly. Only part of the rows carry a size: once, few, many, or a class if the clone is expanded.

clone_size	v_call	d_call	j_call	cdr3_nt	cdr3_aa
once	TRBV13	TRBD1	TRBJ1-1	TGTGCCAGCAGTCATCGACAGGGAGAAGCTTTCTTT	CASSHRQGEAFF
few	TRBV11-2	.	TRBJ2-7	TGTGCCAGCAGCTTAGATGGACTGAGCTCCTACGAGCAGTACTTC	CASSLDGLSSYEQYF
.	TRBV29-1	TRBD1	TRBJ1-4	TGCAGCGTTGGCAGCGGACAGGGAACTAATGAAAAACTGTTTTTT	CSVGSGQGTNEKLFF
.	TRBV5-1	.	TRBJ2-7	TGCGCCAGCAGCCTCCCGGGGTACGAGCAGTACTTC	CASSLPGYEQYF
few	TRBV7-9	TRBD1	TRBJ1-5	TGTGCCAGCAGCCAGGGGGATCAGCCCCAGCATTTT	CASSQGDQPQHF
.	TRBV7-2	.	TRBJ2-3	TGTGCCAGCAGCTTAGCGACAGGGAGGACAGATACGCAGTATTTT	CASSLATGRTDTQYF
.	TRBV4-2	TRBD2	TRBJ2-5	TGTGCCAGCAGCCAATCCTACTCCGGGACTAGCGAGACCCAGTACTTC	CASSQSYSGTSETQYF
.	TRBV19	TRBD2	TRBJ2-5	TGTGCCAGTAGTTTTAGCGGGAACCCTCAAGAGACCCAGTACTTC	CASSFSGNPQETQYF
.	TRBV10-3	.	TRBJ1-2	TGTGCCTCACGAGGGGAGGGTTCGGCTGGCTACACCTTC	CASRGEGSAGYTF
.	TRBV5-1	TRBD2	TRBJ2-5	TGCGCCAGCAGCTTGGCCCTAGCGGGTCCCCAAGAGACCCAGTACTTC	CASSLALAGPQETQYF
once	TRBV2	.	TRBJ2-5	TGTGCCAGCCTAGAACTCGGGTATTCCTCCGAGACCCAGTACTTC	CASLELGYSSETQYF
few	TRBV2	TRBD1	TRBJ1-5	TGTGCCAGCACTACCGGGGACAGGGAGTCCGGTCAGCCCCAGCATTTT	CASTTGDRESGQPQHF
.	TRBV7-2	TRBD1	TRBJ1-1	TGTGCCAGCAGCATACGGACAGGGGGGGGAGTATCTGAAGCTTTCTTT	CASSIRTGGGVSEAFF
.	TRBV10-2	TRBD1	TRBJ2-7	TGCGCCAGCTCGTTGAGGACAGGGGGCTACGAGCAGTACTTC	CASSLRTGGYEQYF
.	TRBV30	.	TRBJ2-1	TGTGCCTGGACCCTCTCCAGGGATGAGCAGTTCTTC	CAWTLSRDEQFF
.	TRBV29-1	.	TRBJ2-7	TGCAGCGCTTTGCTAGGTCAGGGAACCTACGAGCAGTACTTC	CSALLGQGTYEQYF
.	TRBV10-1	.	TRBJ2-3	TGCGCCAGCAGTGATAGTTTCGGACAGGGAGGGGCAGATACGCAGTATTTT	CASSDSFGQGGADTQYF
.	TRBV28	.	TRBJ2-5	TGTGCCAGCAGTTTGGGGCAGTCCACGCAGACCCAGTACTTC	CASSLGQSTQTQYF
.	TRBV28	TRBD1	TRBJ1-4	TGTGCCAGCAGTCCCCCGGGACAGCCCAATGAAAAACTGTTTTTT	CASSPPGQPNEKLFF
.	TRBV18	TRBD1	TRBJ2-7	TGTGCCAGCTCACCGCAGGGGGCGTACGAGCAGTACTTC	CASSPQGAYEQYF
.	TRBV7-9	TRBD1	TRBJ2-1	TGTGCCAGCAGCTTAGGACAGGGGGTGGGCAATGAGCAGTTCTTC	CASSLGQGVGNEQFF
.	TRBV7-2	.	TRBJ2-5	TGTGCCAGCAGCCTCCGGCGGGAAGAGACCCAGTACTTC	CASSLRREETQYF
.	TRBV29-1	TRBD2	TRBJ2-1	TGCAGCGTTGACCCTAGCGGGGGCGATGAGCAGTTCTTC	CSVDPSGGDEQFF
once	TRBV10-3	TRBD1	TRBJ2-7	TGTGCCATCAGTGAGTATGGACAGGGCTACGAGCAGTACTTC	CAISEYGQGYEQYF
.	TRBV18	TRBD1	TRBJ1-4	TGTGCCAGCTCAAGGGACAGCGAAAATGAAAAACTGTTTTTT	CASSRDSENEKLFF
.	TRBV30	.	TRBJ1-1	TGTGCCTGGAGTAAACAGGGTGGTACTGAAGCTTTCTTT	CAWSKQGGTEAFF
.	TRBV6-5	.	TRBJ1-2	TGTGCCAGCAGTTACTCCGTACAGTACTATGGCTACACCTTC	CASSYSVQYYGYTF
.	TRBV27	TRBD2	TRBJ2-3	TGTGCCAGCAGTTTTCTAAGCGGGAAAGTAGATACGCAGTATTTT	CASSFLSGKVDTQYF
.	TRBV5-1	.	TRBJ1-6	TGCGCCAGCAGCTTGGAAGGGCCAGGGGTTAATTCACCCCTCCACTTT	CASSLEGPGVNSPLHF
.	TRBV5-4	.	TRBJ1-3	TGTGCCAGCAGCTTGGGCAGGCGAAACACCATATATTTT	CASSLGRRNTIYF
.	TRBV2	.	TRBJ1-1	TGTGCCAGCAGTTTACAGGGGAACACTGAAGCTTTCTTT	CASSLQGNTEAFF
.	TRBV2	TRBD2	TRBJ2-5	TGTGCCAGCAGTAGGGGACTAGCGGGGAGAGAGACCCAGTACTTC	CASSRGLAGRETQYF
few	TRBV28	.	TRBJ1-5	TGTGCCAGCAGTGGCGGGGGCTCTCAGCCCCAGCATTTT	CASSGGGSQPQHF
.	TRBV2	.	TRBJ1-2	TGTGCCAGCAGGGAGAGTATCTATGGCTACACCTTC	CASRESIYGYTF
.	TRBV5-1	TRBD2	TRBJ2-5	TGCGCCAGCAGCCCCCGGGGGGGCCGAGAGACCCAGTACTTC	CASSPRGGRETQYF
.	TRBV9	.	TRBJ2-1	TGTGCCAGCAGCGCCCCTCCCTACAATGAGCAGTTCTTC	CASSAPPYNEQFF
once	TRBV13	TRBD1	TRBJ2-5	TGTGCCAGCAGCTACCAACCGACAGGGCAGCAGGGGACCCAGTACTTC	CASSYQPTGQQGTQYF
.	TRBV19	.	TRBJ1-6	TGTGCCAGTAGTATGACCGGACTAAGGGGTTCCCTCCACTTT	CASSMTGLRGSLHF
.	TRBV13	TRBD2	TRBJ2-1	TGTGCCAGCAGCCCCCGAGCGGGAGACGGGCGCGATGAGCAGTTCTTC	CASSPRAGDGRDEQFF
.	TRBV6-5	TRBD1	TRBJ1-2	TGTGCCAGCAGCCCCGGACAGGGGGAAAACTATGGCTACACCTTC	CASSPGQGENYGYTF
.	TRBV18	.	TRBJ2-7	TGTGCCAGCTCACCCTACCCGGGCGAGCAGTACTTC	CASSPYPGEQYF
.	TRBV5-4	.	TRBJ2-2	TGTGCCAGCAGCTTGGGGGGAGGGAACACCGGGGAGCTGTTTTTT	CASSLGGGNTGELFF